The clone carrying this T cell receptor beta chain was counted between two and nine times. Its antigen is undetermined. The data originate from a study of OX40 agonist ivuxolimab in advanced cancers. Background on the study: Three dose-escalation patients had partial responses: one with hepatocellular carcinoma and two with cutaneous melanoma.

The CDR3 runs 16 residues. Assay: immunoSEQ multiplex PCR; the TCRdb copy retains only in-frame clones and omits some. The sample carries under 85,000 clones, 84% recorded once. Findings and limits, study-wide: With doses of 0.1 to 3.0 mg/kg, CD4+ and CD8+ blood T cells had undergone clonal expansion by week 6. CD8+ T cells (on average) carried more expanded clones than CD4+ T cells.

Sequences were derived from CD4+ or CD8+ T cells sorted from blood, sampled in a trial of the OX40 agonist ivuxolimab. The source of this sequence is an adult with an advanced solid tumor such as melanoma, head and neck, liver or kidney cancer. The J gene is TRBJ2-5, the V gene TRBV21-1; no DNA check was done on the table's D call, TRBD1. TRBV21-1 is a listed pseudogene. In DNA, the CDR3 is TGTGCCAGCAGCTCCTTACCCAGGGGTTTGAGAGAGACCCAGTACTTC. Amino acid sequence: CASSSLPRGLRETQYF.